Shown below are 27 T cell receptor beta chains from a single sample sequenced in a study of blood T cell repertoires in COVID-19. Measured with immunoSEQ multiplex PCR; TCRdb has only the in-frame clones, and not every one. The table lists 310,000 or so clones, around 86% of them singletons. The sequenced sample consisted of peripheral blood. The receptor source for this set is a man aged 50-59 years with active or convalescent COVID-19.

This chain links TRBV5-1 with TRBJ2-1, with 13 bases fitting TRBD2. This CDR3 contains 17 residues. Germline values: CDR1 SGHRS, CDR2 YFSETQ. V was clipped by 4 bases and J by 0 bases; unmatched bases: 4. Here the CDR3 reads CASSLGLAGLSYNEQFF. The CDR3 nucleotides are TGCGCCAGCAGCCTGGGACTAGCGGGGCTCTCCTACAATGAGCAGTTCTTC.

This chain links TRBV29-1 with TRBJ1-4, with D hard to call. Germline V lookup: CDR1 SQVTM, CDR2 ANQGSEA. Trimming pared 8 bases from V and 5 bases from J, leaving 12 bases between. This CDR3 is 12 amino acids long. The CDR3 sequence: CSPEEVNEKLFF. DNA for the CDR3: TGCAGCCCCGAGGAGGTGAATGAAAAACTGTTTTTT.

This clone was seen only once. This chain uses TRBV28 with TRBJ2-5; D is unresolved. The V gene lost 7 bases and the J gene lost 0 bases, with 9 bases spanning the gap. CDR1 and CDR2 from the germline V gene are MDHEN and SYDVKM. This CDR3 is 13 amino acids long. CDR3 sequence: CASNSEYQETQYF. The DNA of the CDR3 is TGTGCCAGCAATTCGGAGTACCAAGAGACCCAGTACTTC. Filled out from reference TRBV28 and TRBJ2-5, the complete variable domain reads DVKVTQSSRYLVKRTGEKVFLECVQDMDHENMFWYRQDPGLGLRLIYFSYDVKMKEKGDIPEGYSVSREKKERFSLILESASTNQTSMYLCASNSEYQETQYFGPGTRLLVL.

The chain employs TRBV9 and TRBJ1-4; TRBD1 matches 10 bases. Germline CDR1 and CDR2: SGDLS and YYNGEE. The J segment lost 6 bases and the V segment lost 4 bases, leaving 12 bases of the junction unmatched. The CDR3 totals 17 residues. The CDR3 region is CASSPHSGGTGDEKLFF. The CDR3 DNA reads TGTGCCAGCAGCCCTCATTCAGGGGGGACAGGGGATGAAAAACTGTTTTTT.

The V gene is TRBV5-4, the J gene TRBJ2-5; 9 bases are a match to TRBD2. V dropped 0 bases and J dropped 2; count of bases not matched to a gene: 2. This CDR3 contains 15 residues. The germline gives CDR1 SGHNT, CDR2 YYREEE (reference sequence). CDR3 region: CASSLATSGQETQYF. Written as DNA, the CDR3 is TGTGCCAGCAGCTTGGCGACTAGCGGACAAGAGACCCAGTACTTC.

The V call is TRBV5-6, the J call TRBJ2-3; the match to TRBD1 covers 11 bases. The length of the CDR3 is 19 residues. V trimming: 4 bases; J trimming: 6 bases; junction bases outside the gene matches: 19. The germline V gene has CDR1 SGHDT and CDR2 YYEEEE. CDR3 coding DNA: TGTGCCAGCAGCCTTGGGACAGGGGGTGCCGCTTATTGGCCGGATACGCAGTATTTT. It codes for CASSLGTGGAAYWPDTQYF. Combining the CDR3 with reference TRBV5-6 and TRBJ2-3 gives the whole variable domain DAGVTQSPTHLIKTRGQQVTLRCSPKSGHDTVSWYQQALGQGPQFIFQYYEEEERQRGNFPDRFSGHQFPNYSSELNVNALLLGDSALYLCASSLGTGGAAYWPDTQYFGPGTRLTVL.

This clone turned up a few times. The CDR3: CAWIEKGRPNEKLFF. The CDR3 DNA follows: TGTGCCTGGATCGAAAAGGGGCGGCCTAATGAAAAACTGTTTTTT. This rearrangement joins TRBV30 to TRBJ1-4, with TRBD1 as a possible D gene (5 bases). Germline CDR1 GTSNPN, CDR2 SVGIG (reference sequence). CDR3 length equals 15 residues. V was pared by 4 bases and J by 3 bases, with 15 bases between.

This chain connects TRBV6-1 to TRBJ2-3; possibly TRBD2 for D (6 bases). CDR1 and CDR2 from the germline V gene are MNHNS and SASEGT. This CDR3 spans 15 amino acids. The ends were cut back, 2 bases at V and 5 bases at J, with 14 bases in the middle. The CDR3 region is CASSEWRGWGDTQYF. Written as DNA, the CDR3 is TGTGCCAGCAGTGAATGGCGGGGCTGGGGAGATACGCAGTATTTT.

This chain joins TRBV29-1 and TRBJ2-5; D is possibly TRBD2 (5 bases). Germline V gene sequence: CDR1 SQVTM, CDR2 ANQGSEA. Trimming cost V 6 bases and J 0 bases, with 14 bases left between them. The CDR3 has 14 amino acids. CDR3 nucleotide sequence: TGCAGCGTCCGCGGTGGGGAGTACCAAGAGACCCAGTACTTC. Translated, it gives CSVRGGEYQETQYF.

The genes are TRBV4-3 and TRBJ1-5; TRBD1 might be the D (5 bases). V lost 0 bases and J 4 bases, leaving 10 bases between the germline ends. CDR1 is LGHNA, CDR2 YSLEER, per germline. The CDR3 is 15 residues long. As DNA, the CDR3 is TGCGCCAGCAGCCAAGAAACGGACAAAAATCAGCCCCAGCATTTT. Encoded protein: CASSQETDKNQPQHF.

A few counts support this clone. This chain joins TRBV5-1 and TRBJ2-7, with D possibly being TRBD1 (6 bases). V was shortened by 4 bases and J by 2 bases, with 10 bases between the two germline ends. Germline loops: CDR1 SGHRS, CDR2 YFSETQ. The CDR3 spans 13 residues. The CDR3 spells CASSPTGTYEQYF. DNA for the CDR3: TGCGCCAGCAGCCCGACAGGTACCTACGAGCAGTACTTC.

This chain uses TRBV5-1 with TRBJ2-5, with 11 bases fitting TRBD1. Unmatched junction bases numbered 4, after V lost 0 bases and J lost 0 bases. This CDR3 has 17 residues. Germline CDR1 SGHRS, CDR2 YFSETQ. CDR3 nucleotide sequence: TGCGCCAGCAGCTTGGCGCGGGGACAGGGGGACCAAGAGACCCAGTACTTC. Its translation: CASSLARGQGDQETQYF. Looking up the rest from reference TRBV5-1 and TRBJ2-5 gives the full variable domain: KAGVTQTPRYLIKTRGQQVTLSCSPISGHRSVSWYQQTPGQGLQFLFEYFSETQRNKGNFPGRFSGRQFSNSRSEMNVSTLELGDSALYLCASSLARGQGDQETQYFGPGTRLLVL.

V and J are TRBV4-3 and TRBJ2-7; 7 nucleotides line up with TRBD2. Germline values: CDR1 LGHNA, CDR2 YSLEER. V shed 0 bases, J shed 7 bases, and the junction held 9 bases outside the gene matches. There are 15 residues in the CDR3. CDR3 nucleotide sequence: TGCGCCAGCAGCCAAGATGATTCGGGGGGTAGGGAGCAGTACTTC. Its translation: CASSQDDSGGREQYF.

J is TRBJ1-4 and V is TRBV19; possible D gene TRBD1, 6 bases. The germline CDR1 and CDR2 sequences are LNHDA and SQIVND (reference sequence). The length of the CDR3 is 14 residues. Trimming left V 4 bases short and J 7 bases short, with 13 bases between. The CDR3 protein is CASSTEWTAEKLFF. In nucleotides, the CDR3 is TGTGCCAGTAGTACCGAATGGACAGCTGAAAAACTGTTTTTT.

The V call is TRBV15, the J call TRBJ1-2; possible D gene TRBD1, 5 bases. CDR1 and CDR2 (germline): LNHNV, YYDKDF (reference sequence). Trimming stripped 2 bases from V and 0 bases from J, with 19 bases between. CDR3 length equals 18 residues. This CDR3 is CATSRRLLGLGANYGYTF. CDR3 coding DNA: TGTGCCACCAGCAGAAGGTTGCTGGGACTGGGAGCTAACTATGGCTACACCTTC. Based on the CDR3 plus reference TRBV15 and TRBJ1-2, the full variable domain is DAMVIQNPRYQVTQFGKPVTLSCSQTLNHNVMYWYQQKSSQAPKLLFHYYDKDFNNEADTPDNFQSRRPNTSFCFLDIRSPGLGDTAMYLCATSRRLLGLGANYGYTFGSGTRLTVV.

CDR3 sequence (DNA): TGTGCCAGCTCACCAGGATTGGGTAGCGGGGGAAACTACGAGCAGTACTTC. This encodes CASSPGLGSGGNYEQYF. This rearrangement joins TRBV18 to TRBJ2-7; the match to TRBD2 covers 9 bases. J lost 3 bases, V lost 2 bases, and 11 bases had no gene match. This CDR3 spans 17 amino acids. The germline V gene has CDR1 KGHSH and CDR2 LQKENI.

In DNA, the CDR3 is TGTGCCACCAGTGAAACCGGGACAGGGAATGGCTACACCTTC. This translates into CATSETGTGNGYTF. V usage is TRBV24-1 and J usage is TRBJ1-2; 9 bases are a match to TRBD1. The CDR3 sequence is 14 residues long. V dropped 4 bases and J dropped 6; count of bases not matched to a gene: 5. CDR1 is KGHDR, CDR2 SFDVKD, per germline.

The genes are TRBV2 and TRBJ2-1, with TRBD2 matching over 8 bases. The CDR3 consists of 16 residues. V lost 6 bases to trimming and J lost 7 bases; unmatched junction nucleotides: 14. Looked up from germline, CDR1 is SNHLY and CDR2 is FYNNEI. The CDR3 region has the DNA TGTGCCAGCAGCCCCCTACTAGCGGTAGGGACGAATGAGCAGTTCTTC. Encoded protein: CASSPLLAVGTNEQFF.

This clone appeared a single time. The chain employs TRBV12-3 or TRBV12-4 and TRBJ2-3, with 8 bases that match TRBD1. CDR3 size: 12 residues. V trimming: 4 bases; J trimming: 6 bases; junction bases outside the gene matches: 0. CDR3 nucleotide sequence: TGTGCCAGCAGTTGGACAGGGGATACGCAGTATTTT. This sequence encodes CASSWTGDTQYF.

This chain uses TRBV4-2 with TRBJ1-6; possible D gene TRBD1, 6 bases. The CDR3 length is 16 residues. The germline V gene has CDR1 LGHNA and CDR2 YNFKEQ. The V gene lost 0 bases and the J gene lost 11 bases, with 17 bases spanning the gap. The CDR3 loop is CASSQDLTGRPTPLHF. For the CDR3, the DNA is TGTGCCAGCAGCCAAGATTTAACAGGGCGACCGACACCCCTCCACTTT.

CDR3 coding DNA: TGTGCCAGCAGCCGCGGTCGCCTGATCTCTGGGGCCAACGTCCTGACTTTC. This encodes CASSRGRLISGANVLTF. The rearrangement joins TRBV27 to TRBJ2-6; no reliable D call. Germline loops: CDR1 MNHEY, CDR2 SMNVEV (reference sequence). This CDR3 spans 17 amino acids. Trimming took off 6 bases at V and 0 bases at J, with 15 bases between the two ends.

The V and J genes are TRBV19 and TRBJ1-4, with TRBD1 matching over 8 bases. The length of the CDR3 is 17 residues. Germline V gene sequence: CDR1 LNHDA, CDR2 SQIVND (reference sequence). The V segment lost 6 bases and the J segment 8 bases; nucleotides outside the gene matches: 17. The CDR3 spells CASRWAGGASGGEKLFF. CDR3 bases: TGTGCCAGTAGGTGGGCAGGGGGCGCGTCTGGTGGAGAAAAACTGTTTTTT.

J is TRBJ2-2 and V is TRBV4-3, with a possible D match to TRBD1 (6 bases). Germline V gives CDR1 LGHNA, CDR2 YSLEER. V gave up 1 base and J gave up 4 bases, with 22 bases separating them. The CDR3 totals 19 residues. The CDR3 nucleotides are TGCGCCAGCAGCCAAGTGGTGGTCGGACAGAGAACGATCACCGGGGAGCTGTTTTTT. Its translation is CASSQVVVGQRTITGELFF.

As to this clone: This sample includes further DNA sequences coding for the same CDR3. The gene calls are TRBV12-3 or TRBV12-4 and TRBJ2-7, with 7 bases lining up with TRBD1. This CDR3 spans 13 amino acids. J was trimmed by 1 base and V by 7 bases; bases with no gene match: 4. For the CDR3, the DNA is TGTGCCAGCACAAGGGACAGTTCCTACGAGCAGTACTTC. Its translation is CASTRDSSYEQYF.

The rearrangement joins TRBV5-4 to TRBJ1-1; no clear D. Trimming removed 1 base at V and 0 bases at J, with 7 bases between. The length of the CDR3 is 14 residues. Germline V gives CDR1 SGHNT, CDR2 YYREEE (reference sequence). CDR3 coding DNA: TGTGCCAGCAGCTTGATGGGCATGAACACTGAAGCTTTCTTT. Its translation is CASSLMGMNTEAFF. Full variable domain (rest looked up from reference TRBV5-4 and TRBJ1-1): ETGVTQSPTHLIKTRGQQVTLRCSSQSGHNTVSWYQQALGQGPQFIFQYYREEENGRGNFPPRFSGLQFPNYSSELNVNALELDDSALYLCASSLMGMNTEAFFGQGTRLTVV.

DNA for the CDR3: TGCAGCGTTGTCCTTCCCCAAATACCGGGACTAGGGCAGCCCCAGCATTTT. As protein: CSVVLPQIPGLGQPQHF. The rearrangement links TRBV29-1 to TRBJ1-5; the D gene is possibly TRBD1 (5 bases). V was shortened by 4 bases and J by 7 bases, with 26 bases between the two germline ends. The germline CDR1 and CDR2 sequences are SQVTM and ANQGSEA. This CDR3 has 17 residues.

The V call is TRBV24-1, the J call TRBJ2-2; D is ambiguous. The CDR3 length is 15 residues. V was clipped by 0 bases and J by 1 base, with 5 bases between them. The V gene's germline CDR1 is KGHDR and CDR2 SFDVKD. CDR3 region: CATSDLSGNTGELFF. The CDR3 DNA sequence: TGTGCCACCAGTGATTTGTCAGGGAACACCGGGGAGCTGTTTTTT.